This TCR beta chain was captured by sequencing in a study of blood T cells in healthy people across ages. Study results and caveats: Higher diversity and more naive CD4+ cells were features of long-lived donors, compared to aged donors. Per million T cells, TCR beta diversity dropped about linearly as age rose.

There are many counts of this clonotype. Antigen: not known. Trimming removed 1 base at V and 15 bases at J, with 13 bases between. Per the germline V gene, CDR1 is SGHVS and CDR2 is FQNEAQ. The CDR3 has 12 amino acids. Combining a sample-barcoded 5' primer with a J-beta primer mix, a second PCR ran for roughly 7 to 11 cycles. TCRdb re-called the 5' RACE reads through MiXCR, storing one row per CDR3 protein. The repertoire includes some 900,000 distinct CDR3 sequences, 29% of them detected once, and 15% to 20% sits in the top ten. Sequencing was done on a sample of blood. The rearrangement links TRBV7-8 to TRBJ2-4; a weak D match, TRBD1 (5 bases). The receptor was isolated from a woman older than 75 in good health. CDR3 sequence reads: CASSLGRPGLYF. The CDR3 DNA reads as TGTGCCAGCAGCTTAGGTCGTCCAGGGTTGTACTTC.